A single T cell receptor beta chain is shown here with its context. The data stem from a study of T cell clusters in autoimmune cytopenias. The CDR3 contains 13 residues. CDR1 is WNHNN, CDR2 SYGVQD, per germline (reference sequence). Each sample's input was around 250 ng genomic DNA, 35,000 to 40,000 genome equivalents. TRB was amplified by touch-down multiplex PCR, primer pools A and B combined. Each CDR3 protein gets one entry in TCRdb, which reprocessed the multiplex PCR reads and gives no DNA. Across around 9,800 distinct CDR3 sequences, the top ten clones capture 30% to 40% of the sample. The same sample was also used in a study of T cell repertoires in aging, cancer and after chemotherapy.

The source is a human donor in good health. The chain links TRBV10-1 to TRBJ2-1. Input material: peripheral blood. The CDR3 loop reads CASSEVGDNEQFF.